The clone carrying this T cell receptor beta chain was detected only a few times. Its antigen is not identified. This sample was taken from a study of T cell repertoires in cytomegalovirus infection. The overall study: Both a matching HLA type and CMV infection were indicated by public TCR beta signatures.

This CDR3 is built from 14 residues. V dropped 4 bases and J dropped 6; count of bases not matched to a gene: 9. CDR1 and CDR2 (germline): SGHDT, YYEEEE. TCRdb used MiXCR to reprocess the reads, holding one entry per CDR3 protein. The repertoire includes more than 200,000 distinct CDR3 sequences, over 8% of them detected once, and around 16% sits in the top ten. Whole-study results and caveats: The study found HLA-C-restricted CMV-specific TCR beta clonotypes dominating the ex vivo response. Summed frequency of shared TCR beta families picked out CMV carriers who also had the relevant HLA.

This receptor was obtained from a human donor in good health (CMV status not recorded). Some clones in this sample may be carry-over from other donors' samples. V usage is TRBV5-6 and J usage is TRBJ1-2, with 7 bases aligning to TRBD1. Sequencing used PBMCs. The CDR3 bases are TGTGCCAGCAGCCCACTTACCGACAGGGATGGCTACACCTTC. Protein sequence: CASSPLTDRDGYTF.